This T cell receptor (beta chain) originates from a study of cytomegalovirus exposure and HLA in healthy donors. This clone was recorded once. Its cognate antigen is unknown. J gave up 0 bases and V 7 bases, and 7 bases lay outside the gene matches. There are 15 residues in the CDR3. Germline V gene data show CDR1 as SQVTM and CDR2 as ANQGSEA. Sequenced by immunoSEQ multiplex PCR; TCRdb stores in-frame clones only, minus some. The sample has some 150,000 clones; less than 90% are singletons. Study-wide results and caveats: Specificity of a few CMV-associated chains for CMV antigens was verified in vitro. Subsequent analysis found a tendency for first-cohort TCR clusters to co-occur within the 120 validation repertoires. Most observed TCR sequences were rare, whereas some public TCRs were detected in many donors. TCR beta chains numbering some 160 were designated cytomegalovirus-associated.

Sequenced: PBMCs. The rearrangement joins TRBV29-1 to TRBJ2-1; TRBD2 matches 9 bases. The sequence was obtained from a woman aged 18-29 years in good health and CMV-seropositive. The DNA for the CDR3 is TGCAGCGACCGTAGCGGGAGTTACTCCTACAATGAGCAGTTCTTC. Its protein product is CSDRSGSYSYNEQFF.